A selection of T cell receptor beta chains follows, all from one sample in a study of OX40 agonist ivuxolimab in advanced cancers. Produced via immunoSEQ multiplex PCR; TCRdb's table is partial and in-frame only. The sample gives 35,000 to 45,000 clones, approximately 80% of which show up once; 2.5% to 3% is in the top ten. This specimen consisted of CD4+ or CD8+ T cells sorted from blood, obtained in a trial of the OX40 agonist ivuxolimab. All receptors derive from an adult with an advanced solid tumor such as melanoma, head and neck, liver or kidney cancer. CDR3s include the opening cysteine and the closing phenylalanine or tryptophan. D genes are given only for firm matches. Size tells how often a clone was seen (once, few, many) or the class of an expanded clone, and some rows leave it out.

j_gene: TRBJ1-5; abundance: .; v_gene: TRBV28; d_gene: TRBD1; CDR3aa: CASSPGQFNQPQHF; CDR3nt: TGTGCCAGCAGTCCGGGACAGTTCAATCAGCCCCAGCATTTT
j_gene: TRBJ2-3; abundance: .; v_gene: TRBV5-1; d_gene: .; CDR3aa: CASSRRGGKWGTDTQYF; CDR3nt: TGCGCCAGCAGCCGGAGGGGGGGCAAGTGGGGCACAGATACGCAGTATTTT
j_gene: TRBJ2-2; abundance: .; v_gene: TRBV6-5; d_gene: .; CDR3aa: CASSNRDTNTGELFF; CDR3nt: TGTGCCAGCAGTAACCGGGACACAAACACCGGGGAGCTGTTTTTT
j_gene: TRBJ2-1; abundance: .; v_gene: TRBV5-1; d_gene: .; CDR3aa: CASSLGGPNEQFF; CDR3nt: TGCGCCAGCAGCTTGGGGGGCCCTAATGAGCAGTTCTTC
j_gene: TRBJ2-7; abundance: .; v_gene: TRBV5-5; d_gene: .; CDR3aa: CASSLGAYSSYEQYF; CDR3nt: TGTGCCAGCAGCTTGGGGGCCTACAGCTCCTACGAGCAGTACTTC
j_gene: TRBJ2-1; abundance: .; v_gene: TRBV7-9; d_gene: .; CDR3aa: CASSLSHGAYNEQFF; CDR3nt: TGTGCCAGCAGCTTATCTCACGGGGCATACAATGAGCAGTTCTTC
j_gene: TRBJ1-1; abundance: .; v_gene: TRBV4-3; d_gene: .; CDR3aa: CASSQELQDEAFF; CDR3nt: TGCGCCAGCAGCCAAGAACTCCAGGATGAAGCTTTCTTT
j_gene: TRBJ1-1; abundance: .; v_gene: TRBV6-7; d_gene: .; CDR3aa: CASSYLRAANTEAFF; CDR3nt: TGTGCCAGCAGTTACCTGAGGGCGGCTAACACTGAAGCTTTCTTT
j_gene: TRBJ1-1; abundance: .; v_gene: TRBV7-9; d_gene: .; CDR3aa: CASSRQLGSMNTEAFF; CDR3nt: TGTGCCAGCAGCCGCCAGCTGGGGAGTATGAACACTGAAGCTTTCTTT
j_gene: TRBJ2-7; abundance: .; v_gene: TRBV7-2; d_gene: .; CDR3aa: CASSYDGYEQYF; CDR3nt: TGTGCCAGCAGCTATGACGGCTACGAGCAGTACTTC
j_gene: TRBJ1-2; abundance: .; v_gene: TRBV14; d_gene: .; CDR3aa: CASSQTQRGASLNPSYGYTF; CDR3nt: TGTGCCAGCAGCCAAACCCAACGGGGGGCCTCCCTTAATCCCTCCTATGGCTACACCTTC
j_gene: TRBJ2-7; abundance: .; v_gene: TRBV28; d_gene: .; CDR3aa: CASSIAGYEQYF; CDR3nt: TGTGCCAGCAGTATTGCAGGCTACGAGCAGTACTTC
j_gene: TRBJ2-7; abundance: .; v_gene: TRBV28; d_gene: .; CDR3aa: CASRGQELEQYF; CDR3nt: TGTGCCAGCAGGGGGCAGGAACTCGAGCAGTACTTC
j_gene: TRBJ2-7; abundance: .; v_gene: TRBV11-3; d_gene: TRBD2; CDR3aa: CASSFGRELGEQYF; CDR3nt: TGTGCCAGCAGCTTCGGGCGGGAGCTTGGCGAGCAGTACTTC
j_gene: TRBJ1-4; abundance: .; v_gene: TRBV6-5; d_gene: TRBD1; CDR3aa: CASSYDRGPNEKLFF; CDR3nt: TGTGCCAGCAGTTACGACAGGGGGCCTAATGAAAAACTGTTTTTT
j_gene: TRBJ2-5; abundance: .; v_gene: TRBV10-1; d_gene: .; CDR3aa: CASRSHTTGLWEQYF; CDR3nt: TGCGCCAGCAGGAGCCACACCACTGGGCTGTGGGAGCAGTACTTC
j_gene: TRBJ1-5; abundance: .; v_gene: TRBV5-1; d_gene: .; CDR3aa: CASSYLGGANQPQHF; CDR3nt: TGCGCCAGCAGCTACCTAGGGGGGGCGAATCAGCCCCAGCATTTT
j_gene: TRBJ2-3; abundance: few; v_gene: TRBV6-5; d_gene: TRBD2; CDR3aa: CASSEGLARTDTQYF; CDR3nt: TGTGCCAGCTCTGAGGGACTAGCGAGGACAGATACGCAGTATTTT
j_gene: TRBJ1-1; abundance: .; v_gene: TRBV11-2; d_gene: .; CDR3aa: CASSPRRTGNTEAFF; CDR3nt: TGTGCCAGCAGCCCCCGCCGGACGGGAAACACTGAAGCTTTCTTT
j_gene: TRBJ1-5; abundance: .; v_gene: TRBV6-9; d_gene: .; CDR3aa: CASSYSRGVQPQHF; CDR3nt: TGTGCCAGCAGTTACTCCCGGGGCGTTCAGCCCCAGCATTTT
j_gene: TRBJ1-3; abundance: once; v_gene: TRBV7-2; d_gene: .; CDR3aa: CASSLGRGNTIYF; CDR3nt: TGTGCCAGCAGCTTAGGCAGAGGAAACACCATATATTTT
j_gene: TRBJ2-3; abundance: .; v_gene: TRBV30; d_gene: .; CDR3aa: CAWSVGGQQYF; CDR3nt: TGTGCCTGGAGTGTCGGGGGGCAGCAGTATTTT
j_gene: TRBJ2-2; abundance: .; v_gene: TRBV5-4; d_gene: .; CDR3aa: CASRPNRGGTGELFF; CDR3nt: TGTGCCTCCCGACCCAACAGGGGGGGCACCGGGGAGCTGTTTTTT
j_gene: TRBJ2-3; abundance: .; v_gene: TRBV10-1; d_gene: .; CDR3aa: CASSEGATADTQYF; CDR3nt: TGCGCCAGCAGTGAAGGGGCTACTGCAGATACGCAGTATTTT
j_gene: TRBJ2-7; abundance: .; v_gene: TRBV10-3; d_gene: .; CDR3aa: CAIRQSYEQYF; CDR3nt: TGTGCCATCAGACAAAGCTACGAGCAGTACTTC
j_gene: TRBJ2-1; abundance: .; v_gene: TRBV11-2; d_gene: TRBD2; CDR3aa: CASSLESSGRLFF; CDR3nt: TGTGCCAGCAGCTTAGAAAGTAGCGGGAGGCTATTCTTC
j_gene: TRBJ1-1; abundance: .; v_gene: TRBV14; d_gene: .; CDR3aa: CASSQGGPEAFF; CDR3nt: TGTGCCAGCAGCCAAGGGGGTCCTGAAGCTTTCTTT
j_gene: TRBJ1-6; abundance: few; v_gene: TRBV11-2; d_gene: .; CDR3aa: CASSSRSGGSSYNSPLHF; CDR3nt: TGTGCCAGCAGCTCCCGCTCGGGAGGGAGCTCCTATAATTCACCCCTCCACTTT
j_gene: TRBJ2-1; abundance: .; v_gene: TRBV7-3; d_gene: TRBD2; CDR3aa: CASSFSSGSFNEQFF; CDR3nt: TGTGCCAGCAGCTTTTCCAGCGGGAGTTTTAATGAGCAGTTCTTC
j_gene: TRBJ1-2; abundance: .; v_gene: TRBV6-1; d_gene: TRBD1; CDR3aa: CASRRTGGETF; CDR3nt: TGTGCCAGCAGGCGCACAGGGGGCGAGACCTTC
j_gene: TRBJ2-2; abundance: .; v_gene: TRBV11-2; d_gene: TRBD2; CDR3aa: CASSLLRAGGTNTGELFF; CDR3nt: TGTGCCAGCAGCTTATTGCGAGCGGGAGGCACGAACACCGGGGAGCTGTTTTTT
j_gene: TRBJ2-3; abundance: once; v_gene: TRBV2; d_gene: .; CDR3aa: CASSGRRNPNPSTDTQYF; CDR3nt: TGTGCCAGCAGTGGAAGAAGGAACCCGAACCCTAGCACAGATACGCAGTATTTT
j_gene: TRBJ2-3; abundance: few; v_gene: TRBV11-3; d_gene: .; CDR3aa: CASSLQGSTDTQYF; CDR3nt: TGTGCCAGCAGCTTACAGGGAAGCACAGATACGCAGTATTTT
j_gene: TRBJ2-1; abundance: once; v_gene: TRBV15; d_gene: TRBD2; CDR3aa: CATSRELAGFNEQFF; CDR3nt: TGTGCCACCAGCAGAGAACTAGCGGGGTTCAATGAGCAGTTCTTC
j_gene: TRBJ2-5; abundance: .; v_gene: TRBV11-3; d_gene: .; CDR3aa: CASSFWETQYF; CDR3nt: TGTGCCAGCAGCTTTTGGGAGACCCAGTACTTC
j_gene: TRBJ2-7; abundance: .; v_gene: TRBV11-3; d_gene: TRBD2; CDR3aa: CASSSARGGPGEQYF; CDR3nt: TGTGCCAGCAGCTCCGCTCGGGGAGGGCCGGGGGAGCAGTACTTC
j_gene: TRBJ2-7; abundance: .; v_gene: TRBV2; d_gene: .; CDR3aa: CASSEREGDREYF; CDR3nt: TGTGCCAGCAGTGAAAGGGAGGGGGACAGAGAGTACTTC
j_gene: TRBJ2-3; abundance: .; v_gene: TRBV15; d_gene: TRBD2; CDR3aa: CATSLRLAGVDTQYF; CDR3nt: TGTGCCACCAGCCTACGACTAGCGGGGGTGGATACGCAGTATTTT
j_gene: TRBJ1-3; abundance: .; v_gene: TRBV19; d_gene: .; CDR3aa: CASTRGGSGNTIYF; CDR3nt: TGTGCCAGTACCCGGGGGGGCTCTGGAAACACCATATATTTT
j_gene: TRBJ2-2; abundance: .; v_gene: TRBV5-1; d_gene: TRBD1; CDR3aa: CASGRDRGQGELFF; CDR3nt: TGCGCCAGCGGCCGGGACAGGGGGCAGGGGGAGCTGTTTTTT
j_gene: TRBJ2-7; abundance: .; v_gene: TRBV7-9; d_gene: .; CDR3aa: CASSRPGSGYEQYF; CDR3nt: TGTGCCAGCAGCCGCCCAGGGAGTGGCTACGAGCAGTACTTC
j_gene: TRBJ2-4; abundance: .; v_gene: TRBV16; d_gene: TRBD1; CDR3aa: CASSATGSKNIQYF; CDR3nt: TGTGCCAGCAGCGCGACAGGGAGTAAAAACATTCAGTACTTC
j_gene: TRBJ1-1; abundance: .; v_gene: TRBV7-2; d_gene: .; CDR3aa: CASSPRGGAGGTEAFF; CDR3nt: TGTGCCAGCAGCCCGAGAGGTGGGGCTGGGGGGACTGAAGCTTTCTTT
j_gene: TRBJ2-7; abundance: .; v_gene: TRBV12-5; d_gene: TRBD1; CDR3aa: CASGLDRGYEQYF; CDR3nt: TGTGCTAGTGGCTTAGACAGGGGCTACGAGCAGTACTTC
j_gene: TRBJ2-2; abundance: .; v_gene: TRBV2; d_gene: .; CDR3aa: CATQRQQNTGELFF; CDR3nt: TGTGCCACCCAAAGGCAACAGAACACCGGGGAGCTGTTTTTT
j_gene: TRBJ2-7; abundance: .; v_gene: TRBV28; d_gene: TRBD2; CDR3aa: CASSTPHLAGASYEQYF; CDR3nt: TGTGCCAGCAGTACCCCTCATCTAGCGGGAGCCAGCTACGAGCAGTACTTC
j_gene: TRBJ2-7; abundance: .; v_gene: TRBV18; d_gene: .; CDR3aa: CASSETGRSYEQYF; CDR3nt: TGTGCCAGCTCAGAGACAGGGAGGTCCTACGAGCAGTACTTC
j_gene: TRBJ2-1; abundance: .; v_gene: TRBV11-3; d_gene: .; CDR3aa: CASSLRPNEQFF; CDR3nt: TGTGCCAGCAGCTTAAGACCCAATGAGCAGTTCTTC
j_gene: TRBJ2-5; abundance: .; v_gene: TRBV5-1; d_gene: TRBD1; CDR3aa: CASSLNRGPETQYF; CDR3nt: TGCGCCAGCAGCTTGAACAGGGGGCCAGAGACCCAGTACTTC
j_gene: TRBJ1-2; abundance: few; v_gene: TRBV7-9; d_gene: .; CDR3aa: CASSYGDGNYGYTF; CDR3nt: TGTGCCAGCAGCTACGGGGACGGAAACTATGGCTACACCTTC
j_gene: TRBJ2-3; abundance: .; v_gene: TRBV7-8; d_gene: TRBD2; CDR3aa: CASSSYRLAERTDTQYF; CDR3nt: TGTGCCAGCAGCTCCTACCGACTAGCGGAGAGAACAGATACGCAGTATTTT
j_gene: TRBJ2-7; abundance: .; v_gene: TRBV2; d_gene: .; CDR3aa: CASTLDSGQYF; CDR3nt: TGTGCCAGCACTCTCGACAGTGGGCAGTACTTC
j_gene: TRBJ1-5; abundance: .; v_gene: TRBV9; d_gene: .; CDR3aa: CASSASGNQPQHF; CDR3nt: TGTGCCAGCAGCGCCTCAGGGAATCAGCCCCAGCATTTT